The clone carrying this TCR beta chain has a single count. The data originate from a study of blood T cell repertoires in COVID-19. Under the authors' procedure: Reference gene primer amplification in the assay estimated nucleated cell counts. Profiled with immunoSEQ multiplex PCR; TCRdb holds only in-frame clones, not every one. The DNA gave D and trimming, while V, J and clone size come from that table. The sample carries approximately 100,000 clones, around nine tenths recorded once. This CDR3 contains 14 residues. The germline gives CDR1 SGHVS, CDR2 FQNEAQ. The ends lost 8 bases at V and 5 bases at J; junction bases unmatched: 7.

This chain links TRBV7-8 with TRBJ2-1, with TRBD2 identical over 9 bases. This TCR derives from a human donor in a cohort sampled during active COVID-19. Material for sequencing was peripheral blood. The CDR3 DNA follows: TGTGCCAGCGCAAGCGGGGGGATTGACAATGAGCAGTTCTTC. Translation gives CASASGGIDNEQFF.